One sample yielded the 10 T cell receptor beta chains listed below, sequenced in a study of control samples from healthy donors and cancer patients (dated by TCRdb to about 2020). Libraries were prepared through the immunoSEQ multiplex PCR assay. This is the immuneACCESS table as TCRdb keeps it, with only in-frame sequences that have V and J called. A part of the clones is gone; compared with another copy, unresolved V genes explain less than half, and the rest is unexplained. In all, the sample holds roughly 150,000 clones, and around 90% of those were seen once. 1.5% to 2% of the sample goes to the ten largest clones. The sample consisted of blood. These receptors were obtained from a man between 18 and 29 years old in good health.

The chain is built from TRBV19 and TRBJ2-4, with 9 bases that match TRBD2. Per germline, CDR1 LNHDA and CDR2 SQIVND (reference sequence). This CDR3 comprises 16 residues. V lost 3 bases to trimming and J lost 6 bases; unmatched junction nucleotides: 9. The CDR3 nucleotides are TGTGCCAGTAGTATTCGCGGGGGGGCCGGGGCAAACATTCAGTACTTC. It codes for CASSIRGGAGANIQYF.

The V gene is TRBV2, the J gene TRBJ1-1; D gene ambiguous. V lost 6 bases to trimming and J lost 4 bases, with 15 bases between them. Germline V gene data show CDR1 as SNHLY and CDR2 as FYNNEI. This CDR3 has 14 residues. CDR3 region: CASSKDRDSTEAFF. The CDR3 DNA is TGTGCCAGCAGCAAAGACCGAGACTCCACTGAAGCTTTCTTT. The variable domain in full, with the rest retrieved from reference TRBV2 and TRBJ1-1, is EPEVTQTPSHQVTQMGQEVILRCVPISNHLYFYWYRQILGQKVEFLVSFYNNEISEKSEIFDDQFSVERPDGSNFTLKIRSTKLEDSAMYFCASSKDRDSTEAFFGQGTRLTVV.

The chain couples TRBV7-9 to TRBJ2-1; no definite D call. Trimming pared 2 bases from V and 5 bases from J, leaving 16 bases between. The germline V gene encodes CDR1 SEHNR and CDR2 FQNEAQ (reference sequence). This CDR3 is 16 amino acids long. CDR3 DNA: TGTGCCAGCAGCTTACCCTACGTTCAGGCTAACAATGAGCAGTTCTTC. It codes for CASSLPYVQANNEQFF.

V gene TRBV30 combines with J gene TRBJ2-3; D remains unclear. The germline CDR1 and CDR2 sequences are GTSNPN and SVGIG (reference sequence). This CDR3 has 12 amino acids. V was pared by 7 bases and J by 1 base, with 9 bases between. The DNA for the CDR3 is TGTGCCTTCGAGACGGGCACAGATACGCAGTATTTT. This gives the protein CAFETGTDTQYF.

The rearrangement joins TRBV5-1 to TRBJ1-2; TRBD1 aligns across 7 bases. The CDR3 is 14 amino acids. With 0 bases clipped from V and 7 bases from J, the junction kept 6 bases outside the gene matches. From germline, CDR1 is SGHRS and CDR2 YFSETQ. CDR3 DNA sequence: TGCGCCAGCAGCTTGGCCGAGGGGGCTTCTGGCTACACCTTC. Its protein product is CASSLAEGASGYTF.

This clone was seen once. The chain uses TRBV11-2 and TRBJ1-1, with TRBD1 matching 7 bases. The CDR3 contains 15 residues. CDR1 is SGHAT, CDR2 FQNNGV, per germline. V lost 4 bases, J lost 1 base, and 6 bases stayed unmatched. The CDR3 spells CASSSPDRPNTEAFF. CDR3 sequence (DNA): TGTGCCAGCAGCTCCCCGGACAGGCCGAACACTGAAGCTTTCTTT.

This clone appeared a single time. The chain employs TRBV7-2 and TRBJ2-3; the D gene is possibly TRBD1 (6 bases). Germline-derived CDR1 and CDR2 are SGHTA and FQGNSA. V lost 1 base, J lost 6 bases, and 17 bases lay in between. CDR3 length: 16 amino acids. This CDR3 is CASSLVGGSLGDTQYF. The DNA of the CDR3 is TGTGCCAGCAGCTTAGTAGGGGGAAGTCTTGGGGATACGCAGTATTTT.

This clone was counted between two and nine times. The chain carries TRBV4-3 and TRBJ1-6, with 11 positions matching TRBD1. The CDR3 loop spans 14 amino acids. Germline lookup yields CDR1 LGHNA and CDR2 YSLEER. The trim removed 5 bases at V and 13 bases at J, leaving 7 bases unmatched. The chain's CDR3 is CASSDRDRGFPLHF. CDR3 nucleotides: TGCGCCAGCAGCGACCGGGACAGGGGGTTTCCCCTCCACTTT.

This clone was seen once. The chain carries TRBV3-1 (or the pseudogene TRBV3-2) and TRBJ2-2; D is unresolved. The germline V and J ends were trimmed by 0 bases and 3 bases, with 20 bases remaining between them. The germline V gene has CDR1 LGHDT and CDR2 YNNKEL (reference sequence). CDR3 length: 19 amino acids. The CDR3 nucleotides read TGTGCCAGCAGCCAAGAGACGATCGAGGCCCCGAGAGACACCGGGGAGCTGTTTTTT. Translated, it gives CASSQETIEAPRDTGELFF.

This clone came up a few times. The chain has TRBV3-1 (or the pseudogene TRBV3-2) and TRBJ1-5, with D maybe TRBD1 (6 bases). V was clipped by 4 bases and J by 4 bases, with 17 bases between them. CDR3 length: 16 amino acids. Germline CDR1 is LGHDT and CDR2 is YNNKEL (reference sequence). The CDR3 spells CASSPPGQAVNQPQHF. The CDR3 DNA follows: TGTGCCAGCAGCCCTCCGGGACAAGCTGTTAATCAGCCCCAGCATTTT.